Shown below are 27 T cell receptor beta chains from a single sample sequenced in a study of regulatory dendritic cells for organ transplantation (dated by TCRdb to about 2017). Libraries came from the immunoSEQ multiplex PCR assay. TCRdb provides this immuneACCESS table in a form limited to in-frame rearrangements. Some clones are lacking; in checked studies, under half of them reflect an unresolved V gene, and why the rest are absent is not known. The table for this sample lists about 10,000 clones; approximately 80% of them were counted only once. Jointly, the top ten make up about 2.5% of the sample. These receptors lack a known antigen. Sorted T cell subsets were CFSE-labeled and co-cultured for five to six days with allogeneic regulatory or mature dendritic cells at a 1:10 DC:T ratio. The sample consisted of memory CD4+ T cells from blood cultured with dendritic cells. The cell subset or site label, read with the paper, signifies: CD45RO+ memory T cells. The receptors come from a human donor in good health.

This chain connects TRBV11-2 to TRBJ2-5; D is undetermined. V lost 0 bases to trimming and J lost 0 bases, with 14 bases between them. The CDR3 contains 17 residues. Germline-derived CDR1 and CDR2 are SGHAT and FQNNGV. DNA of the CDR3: TGTGCCAGCAGCTTAGATCAAGGTAGCAGCTACCAAGAGACCCAGTACTTC. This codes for CASSLDQGSSYQETQYF.

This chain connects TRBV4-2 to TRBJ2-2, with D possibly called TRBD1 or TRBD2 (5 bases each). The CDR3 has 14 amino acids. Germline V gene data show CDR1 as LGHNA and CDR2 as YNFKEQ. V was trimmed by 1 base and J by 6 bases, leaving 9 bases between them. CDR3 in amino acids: CASSQVEGSGELFF. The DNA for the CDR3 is TGTGCCAGCAGCCAAGTCGAGGGGTCCGGGGAGCTGTTTTTT.

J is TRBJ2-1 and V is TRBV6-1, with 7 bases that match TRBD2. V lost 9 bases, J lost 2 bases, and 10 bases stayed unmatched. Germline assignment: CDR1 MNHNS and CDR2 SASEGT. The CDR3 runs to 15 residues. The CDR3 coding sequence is TGTGCCAGTTATTCCAAAAGCGGGACCTACAATGAGCAGTTCTTC. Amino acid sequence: CASYSKSGTYNEQFF.

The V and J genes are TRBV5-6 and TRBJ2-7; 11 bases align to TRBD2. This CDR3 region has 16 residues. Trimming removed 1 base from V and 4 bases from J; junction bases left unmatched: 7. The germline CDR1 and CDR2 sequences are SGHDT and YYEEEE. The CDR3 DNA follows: TGTGCCAGCAGCTTGCCAGGACTAGCGGGTCATTACGAGCAGTACTTC. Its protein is CASSLPGLAGHYEQYF.

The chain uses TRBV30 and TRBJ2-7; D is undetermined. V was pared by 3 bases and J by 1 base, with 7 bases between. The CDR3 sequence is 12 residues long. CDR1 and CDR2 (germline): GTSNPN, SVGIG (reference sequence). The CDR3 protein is CAWSRRSYEQYF. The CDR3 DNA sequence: TGTGCCTGGAGCAGGAGATCCTACGAGCAGTACTTC.

CDR3 in amino acids: CASSPRETNYGYTF. The DNA for the CDR3 is TGTGCCAGCTCACCACGGGAGACTAACTATGGCTACACCTTC. The chain combines TRBV18 with TRBJ1-2; D gene unclear. Germline loops: CDR1 KGHSH, CDR2 LQKENI. Between the trimmed V and J ends, which lost 1 base and 0 bases, there was a span of 6 bases. The CDR3 runs 14 residues. Together with reference TRBV18 and TRBJ1-2, the CDR3 gives the full variable domain: NAGVMQNPRHLVRRRGQEARLRCSPMKGHSHVYWYRQLPEEGLKFMVYLQKENIIDESGMPKERFSAEFPKEGPSILRIQQVVRGDSAAYFCASSPRETNYGYTFGSGTRLTVV.

The CDR3 DNA reads as TGTGCCAGCAGAAAGGAAATTGACGGACGCTATGGCTACACCTTC. Protein: CASRKEIDGRYGYTF. V and J are TRBV28 and TRBJ1-2; D gene uncertain. V shed 6 bases and J shed 4 bases, with 18 bases lying between them. This CDR3 is 15 amino acids long. Germline CDR1 reads MDHEN; CDR2 reads SYDVKM.

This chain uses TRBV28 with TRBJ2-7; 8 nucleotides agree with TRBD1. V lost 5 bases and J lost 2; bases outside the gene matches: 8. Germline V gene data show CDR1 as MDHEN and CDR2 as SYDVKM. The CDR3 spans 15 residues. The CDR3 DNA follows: TGTGCCAGCAGTGACGACAGGGGATTAGCCTACGAGCAGTACTTC. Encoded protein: CASSDDRGLAYEQYF.

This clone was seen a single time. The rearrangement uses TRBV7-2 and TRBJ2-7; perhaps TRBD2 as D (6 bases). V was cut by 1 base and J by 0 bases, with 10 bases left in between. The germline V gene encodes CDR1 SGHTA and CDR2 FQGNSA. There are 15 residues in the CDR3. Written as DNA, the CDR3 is TGTGCCAGCAGCTTAGATGGGGGGAGCTCCTACGAGCAGTACTTC. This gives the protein CASSLDGGSSYEQYF.

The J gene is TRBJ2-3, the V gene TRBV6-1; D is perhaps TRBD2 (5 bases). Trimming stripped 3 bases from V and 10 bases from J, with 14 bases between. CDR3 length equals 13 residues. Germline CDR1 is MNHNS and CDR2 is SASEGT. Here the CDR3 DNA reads TGTGCCAGCAGTGAGAAGGGAGATAGGGCGCAGTATTTT. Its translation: CASSEKGDRAQYF.

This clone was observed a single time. CDR3 in DNA: TGCGCCAGCAGCCAAGACGCGTTATATAATTCACCCCTCCACTTT. Its translation: CASSQDALYNSPLHF. The rearrangement joins TRBV4-3 to TRBJ1-6; D remains unclear. This CDR3 has 15 residues. In germline, CDR1 is LGHNA, CDR2 YSLEER. V lost 0 bases and J 4 bases, leaving 7 bases between the germline ends.

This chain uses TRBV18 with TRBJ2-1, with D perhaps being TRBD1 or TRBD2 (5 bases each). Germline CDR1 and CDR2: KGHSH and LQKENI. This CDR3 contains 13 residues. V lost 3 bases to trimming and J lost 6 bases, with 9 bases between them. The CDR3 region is CASSPGVGNEQFF. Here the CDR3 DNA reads TGTGCCAGCTCACCGGGGGTGGGCAATGAGCAGTTCTTC.

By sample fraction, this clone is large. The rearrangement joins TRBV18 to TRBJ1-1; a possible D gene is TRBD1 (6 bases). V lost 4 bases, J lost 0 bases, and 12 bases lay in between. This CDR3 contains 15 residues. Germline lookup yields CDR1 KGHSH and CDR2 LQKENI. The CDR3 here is CASSLGQSMNTEAFF. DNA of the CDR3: TGTGCCAGCTCACTTGGACAGAGCATGAACACTGAAGCTTTCTTT.

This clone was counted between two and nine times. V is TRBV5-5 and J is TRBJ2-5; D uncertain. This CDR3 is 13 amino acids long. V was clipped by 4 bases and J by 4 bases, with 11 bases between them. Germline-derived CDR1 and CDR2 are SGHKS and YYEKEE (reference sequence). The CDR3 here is CASSVLMGETQYF. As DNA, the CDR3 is TGTGCCAGCAGCGTACTAATGGGAGAGACCCAGTACTTC.

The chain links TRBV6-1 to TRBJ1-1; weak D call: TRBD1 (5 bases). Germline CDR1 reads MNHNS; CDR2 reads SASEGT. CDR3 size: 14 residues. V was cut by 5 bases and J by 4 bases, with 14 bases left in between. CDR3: CASSWGTVSTEAFF. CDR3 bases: TGTGCCAGCAGTTGGGGGACGGTCTCCACTGAAGCTTTCTTT.

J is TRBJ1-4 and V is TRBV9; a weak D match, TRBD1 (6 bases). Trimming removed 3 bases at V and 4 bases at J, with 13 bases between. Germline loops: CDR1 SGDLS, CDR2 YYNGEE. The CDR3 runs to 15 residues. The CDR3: CASSARTARNEKLFF. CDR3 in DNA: TGTGCCAGCAGCGCCAGGACAGCGCGTAATGAAAAACTGTTTTTT. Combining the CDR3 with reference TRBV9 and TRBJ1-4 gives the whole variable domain DSGVTQTPKHLITATGQRVTLRCSPRSGDLSVYWYQQSLDQGLQFLIQYYNGEERAKGNILERFSAQQFPDLHSELNLSSLELGDSALYFCASSARTARNEKLFFGSGTQLSVL.

The chain's CDR3 is CAISESPGGPGTDTQYF. As DNA, the CDR3 is TGTGCCATCAGTGAGTCCCCGGGTGGGCCGGGCACAGATACGCAGTATTTT. The chain carries TRBV10-3 and TRBJ2-3; D is unresolved. In germline, CDR1 is ENHRY, CDR2 SYGVKD. Between the trimmed V and J ends, which lost 0 bases and 1 base, there was a span of 14 bases. This CDR3 comprises 17 residues.

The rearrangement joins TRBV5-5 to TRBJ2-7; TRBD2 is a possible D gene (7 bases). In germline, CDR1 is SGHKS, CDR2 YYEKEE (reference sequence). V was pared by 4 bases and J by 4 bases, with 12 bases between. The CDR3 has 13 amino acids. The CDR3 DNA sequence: TGTGCCAGCAGCCCGGGGGGCCGGTACGAGCAGTACTTC. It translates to CASSPGGRYEQYF. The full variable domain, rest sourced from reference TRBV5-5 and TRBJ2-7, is DAGVTQSPTHLIKTRGQQVTLRCSPISGHKSVSWYQQVLGQGPQFIFQYYEKEERGRGNFPDRFSARQFPNYSSELNVNALLLGDSALYLCASSPGGRYEQYFGPGTRLTVT.

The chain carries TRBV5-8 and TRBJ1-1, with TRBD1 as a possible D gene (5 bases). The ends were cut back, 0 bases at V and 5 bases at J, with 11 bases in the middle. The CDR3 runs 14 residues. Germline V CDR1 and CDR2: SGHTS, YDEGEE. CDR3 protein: CASSLAPGGTEAFF. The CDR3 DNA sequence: TGTGCCAGCAGCTTGGCCCCCGGGGGAACTGAAGCTTTCTTT.

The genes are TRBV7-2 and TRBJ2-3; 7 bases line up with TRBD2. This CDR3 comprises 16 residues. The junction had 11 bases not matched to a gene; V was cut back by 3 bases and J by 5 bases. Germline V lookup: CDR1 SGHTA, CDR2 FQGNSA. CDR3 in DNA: TGTGCCAGCAGCTTGGCGGGAGCAGTAGTGAAAGATACGCAGTATTTT. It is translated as CASSLAGAVVKDTQYF.

The CDR3 nucleotides read TGTGCCAGCAGCCCCGGACAGGGGAGGACTGAAGCTTTCTTT. It translates to CASSPGQGRTEAFF. The chain carries TRBV6-6 and TRBJ1-1, with TRBD1 matching 9 bases. Germline V CDR1 and CDR2: MNHNY, SVGAGI (reference sequence). The length of the CDR3 is 14 residues. V lost 6 bases, J lost 5 bases, and 7 bases stayed unmatched.

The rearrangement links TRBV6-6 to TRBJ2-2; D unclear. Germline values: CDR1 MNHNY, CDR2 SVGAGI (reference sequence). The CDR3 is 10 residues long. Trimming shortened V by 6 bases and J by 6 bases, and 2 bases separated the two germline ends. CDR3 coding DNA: TGTGCCAGCAGCTCCGGGGAGCTGTTTTTT. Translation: CASSSGELFF.

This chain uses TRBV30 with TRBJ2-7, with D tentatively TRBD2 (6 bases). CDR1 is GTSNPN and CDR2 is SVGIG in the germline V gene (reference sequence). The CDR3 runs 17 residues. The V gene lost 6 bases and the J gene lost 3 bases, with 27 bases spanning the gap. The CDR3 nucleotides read TGTGCCTGTGGGGGGTCGAGACAGCCCTTTTTGAGCTACGAGCAGTACTTC. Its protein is CACGGSRQPFLSYEQYF.

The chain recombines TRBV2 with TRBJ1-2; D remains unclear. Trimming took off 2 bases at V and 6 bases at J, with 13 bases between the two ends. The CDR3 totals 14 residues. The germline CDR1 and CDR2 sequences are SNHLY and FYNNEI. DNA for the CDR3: TGTGCCAGCAGTGAAATTACGCGCGCGGATGGCTACACCTTC. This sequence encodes CASSEITRADGYTF. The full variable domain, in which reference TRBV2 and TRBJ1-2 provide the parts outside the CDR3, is EPEVTQTPSHQVTQMGQEVILRCVPISNHLYFYWYRQILGQKVEFLVSFYNNEISEKSEIFDDQFSVERPDGSNFTLKIRSTKLEDSAMYFCASSEITRADGYTFGSGTRLTVV.

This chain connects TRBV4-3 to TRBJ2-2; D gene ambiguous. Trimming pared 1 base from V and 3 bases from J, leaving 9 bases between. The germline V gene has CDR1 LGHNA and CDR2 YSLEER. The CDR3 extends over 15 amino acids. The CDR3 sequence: CASSQAWTYTGELFF. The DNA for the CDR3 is TGCGCCAGCAGCCAAGCCTGGACGTACACCGGGGAGCTGTTTTTT.

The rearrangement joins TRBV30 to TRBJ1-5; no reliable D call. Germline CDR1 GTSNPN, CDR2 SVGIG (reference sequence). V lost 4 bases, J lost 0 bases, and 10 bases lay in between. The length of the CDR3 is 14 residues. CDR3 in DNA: TGTGCCTGGAATCCAACCCATAGCAATCAGCCCCAGCATTTT. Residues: CAWNPTHSNQPQHF. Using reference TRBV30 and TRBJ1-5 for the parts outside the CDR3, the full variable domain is SQTIHQWPATLVQPVGSPLSLECTVEGTSNPNLYWYRQAAGRGLQLLFYSVGIGQISSEVPQNLSASRPQDRQFILSSKKLLLSDSGFYLCAWNPTHSNQPQHFGDGTRLSIL.

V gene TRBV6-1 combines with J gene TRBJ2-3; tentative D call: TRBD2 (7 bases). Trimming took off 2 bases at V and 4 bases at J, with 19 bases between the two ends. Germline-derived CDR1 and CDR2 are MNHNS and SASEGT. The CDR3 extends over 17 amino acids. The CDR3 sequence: CASSELVVGGPPDTQYF. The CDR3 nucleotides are TGTGCCAGCAGTGAACTTGTTGTGGGGGGGCCCCCAGATACGCAGTATTTT.